These 7 T cell receptor beta chains were sequenced from one sample in a study of human T cells and chemical hapten exposure. Time point here: pre-sensitization, week 0. Treatment of the sample: therapeutic diphenylcyclopropenone sensitization with weekly scalp DPC. TCRdb recomputed calls from the RACE reads with MiXCR, one row per CDR3 protein. The data show tens of thousands of distinct CDR3 sequences, with around 9.5% seen just once and around 3.6% held by the top ten. Sequencing was performed on whole blood, taken in connection with sensitization to the hapten diphenylcyclopropenone (DPC). These receptor sequences come from a woman aged 35 to 49 with alopecia areata. Some clones in this sample may be carry-over from other donors' samples.

This clonotype was recorded many times. This CDR3 reads CASSLDLLIYEQYF. DNA for the CDR3: TGTGCCAGCAGCTTAGATCTCCTGATCTACGAGCAGTACTTC. The gene calls are TRBV11-2 and TRBJ2-7; D is uncertain. The V end was cut by 0 bases, the J end by 3 bases, with 9 bases between. CDR1 and CDR2 from the germline V gene are SGHAT and FQNNGV. CDR3 length: 14 residues.

V and J are TRBV7-8 and TRBJ1-6; D unresolved. V was shortened by 5 bases and J by 1 base, with 12 bases between the two germline ends. The CDR3 sequence is 16 residues long. Germline V gene sequence: CDR1 SGHVS, CDR2 FQNEAQ. As DNA, the CDR3 is TGTGCCAGCAGCCTAGGGCAGCGATCCTATAATTCACCCCTCCACTTT. Amino acid sequence: CASSLGQRSYNSPLHF.

This clonotype was recorded at least ten times. The gene calls are TRBV29-1 and TRBJ2-7; TRBD1 is a possible D gene (5 bases). The V end lost 4 bases, the J end lost 1 base, and 17 bases lay between the germline ends. This CDR3 has 15 residues. The germline V gene has CDR1 SQVTM and CDR2 ANQGSEA. The CDR3 here is CSVVKSAGSSYEQYF. CDR3 DNA: TGCAGCGTTGTGAAGTCGGCAGGGTCATCCTACGAGCAGTACTTC.

Many counts were recorded for this clonotype. The rearrangement uses TRBV20-1 and TRBJ1-2; 11 bases are a match to TRBD1. This CDR3 has 13 amino acids. Germline V gene data show CDR1 as DFQATT and CDR2 as SNEGSKA (reference sequence). J gave up 7 bases and V 1 base, and 2 bases lay outside the gene matches. The DNA for the CDR3 is TGCAGTGCTAGAGCCGGGACAGGGGGTGGCTACACCTTC. Translating gives CSARAGTGGGYTF.

This clonotype occurred a few times. The rearrangement links TRBV15 to TRBJ2-2; possibly TRBD2 for D (7 bases). The V gene's germline CDR1 is LNHNV and CDR2 YYDKDF (reference sequence). The CDR3 consists of 15 residues. V dropped 7 bases and J dropped 5 bases, with 17 bases sitting between them. The CDR3 loop is CATTPGGGVTGELFF. In DNA, the CDR3 is TGTGCCACCACCCCGGGGGGCGGGGTAACCGGGGAGCTGTTTTTT. The variable domain in full, completed from reference TRBV15 and TRBJ2-2, reads DAMVIQNPRYQVTQFGKPVTLSCSQTLNHNVMYWYQQKSSQAPKLLFHYYDKDFNNEADTPDNFQSRRPNTSFCFLDIRSPGLGDTAMYLCATTPGGGVTGELFFGEGSRLTVL.

A few counts support this clonotype. It is unclear where the CDR3 begins or ends on the DNA, so no DNA is shown, and the CDR3 is as TCRdb lists it. The rearrangement joins TRBV20-1 to TRBJ1-2; the table's D call TRBD1 went unverified against the DNA. The CDR3 region is 13 residues in length, termini included. Germline CDR1 is DFQATT and CDR2 is SNEGSKA (reference sequence). CDR3: CSAILDKANGYTF.

The chain links TRBV2 to TRBJ1-5, with D uncertain. CDR1 and CDR2 (germline): SNHLY, FYNNEI. V was cut by 6 bases and J by 0 bases, with 6 bases left in between. This CDR3 is built from 13 residues. Here the CDR3 DNA reads TGTGCCAGCAGGGGGTTTAGCAATCAGCCCCAGCATTTT. It is translated as CASRGFSNQPQHF.